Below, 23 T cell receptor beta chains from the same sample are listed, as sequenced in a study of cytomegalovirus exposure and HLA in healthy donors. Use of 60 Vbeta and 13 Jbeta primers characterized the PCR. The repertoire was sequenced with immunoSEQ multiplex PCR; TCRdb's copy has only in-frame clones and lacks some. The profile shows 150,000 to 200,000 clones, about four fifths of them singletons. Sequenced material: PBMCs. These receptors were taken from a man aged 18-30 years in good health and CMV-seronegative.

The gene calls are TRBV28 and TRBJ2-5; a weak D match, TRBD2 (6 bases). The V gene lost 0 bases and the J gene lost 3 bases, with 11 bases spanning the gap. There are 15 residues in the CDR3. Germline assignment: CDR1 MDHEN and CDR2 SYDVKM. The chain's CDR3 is CASSLWDGGEETQYF. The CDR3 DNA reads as TGTGCCAGCAGTTTATGGGACGGGGGAGAAGAGACCCAGTACTTC. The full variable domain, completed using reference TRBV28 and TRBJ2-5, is DVKVTQSSRYLVKRTGEKVFLECVQDMDHENMFWYRQDPGLGLRLIYFSYDVKMKEKGDIPEGYSVSREKKERFSLILESASTNQTSMYLCASSLWDGGEETQYFGPGTRLLVL.

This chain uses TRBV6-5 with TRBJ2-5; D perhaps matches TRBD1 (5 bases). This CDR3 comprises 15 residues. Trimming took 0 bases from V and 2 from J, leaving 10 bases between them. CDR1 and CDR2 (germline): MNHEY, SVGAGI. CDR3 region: CASSYSLYRQETQYF. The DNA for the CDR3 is TGTGCCAGCAGTTACTCCCTTTACAGGCAAGAGACCCAGTACTTC.

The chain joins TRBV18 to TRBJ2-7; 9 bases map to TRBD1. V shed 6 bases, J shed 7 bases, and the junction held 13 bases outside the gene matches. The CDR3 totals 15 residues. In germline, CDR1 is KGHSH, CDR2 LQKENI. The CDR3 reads CASSQKPGQGEEQYF. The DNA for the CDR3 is TGTGCCAGCTCCCAAAAACCGGGACAGGGCGAAGAGCAGTACTTC.

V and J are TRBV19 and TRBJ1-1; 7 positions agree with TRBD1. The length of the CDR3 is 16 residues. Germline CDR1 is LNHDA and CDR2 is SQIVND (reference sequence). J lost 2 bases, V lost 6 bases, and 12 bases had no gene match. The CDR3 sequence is CASSKGARGPNTEAFF. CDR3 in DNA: TGTGCCAGTAGCAAGGGGGCACGGGGACCTAACACTGAAGCTTTCTTT.

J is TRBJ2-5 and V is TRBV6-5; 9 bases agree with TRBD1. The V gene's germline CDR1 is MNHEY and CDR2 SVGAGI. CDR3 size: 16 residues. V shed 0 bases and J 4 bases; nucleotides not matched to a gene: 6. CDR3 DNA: TGTGCCAGCAGTTACTCCCCGGGACAGGGACGAGAGACCCAGTACTTC. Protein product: CASSYSPGQGRETQYF.

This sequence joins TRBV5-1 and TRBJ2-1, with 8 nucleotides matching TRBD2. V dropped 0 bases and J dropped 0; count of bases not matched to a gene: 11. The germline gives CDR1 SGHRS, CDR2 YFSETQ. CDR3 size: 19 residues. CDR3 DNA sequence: TGCGCCAGCAGCTTGGACCCCGCTACTAGCGGATTCTCCTACAATGAGCAGTTCTTC. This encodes CASSLDPATSGFSYNEQFF.

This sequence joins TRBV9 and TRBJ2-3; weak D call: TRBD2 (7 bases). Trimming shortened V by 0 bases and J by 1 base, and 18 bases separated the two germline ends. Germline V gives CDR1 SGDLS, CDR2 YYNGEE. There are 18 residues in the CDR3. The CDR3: CASSVERGGAWGTDTQYF. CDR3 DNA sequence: TGTGCCAGCAGCGTAGAGAGGGGGGGGGCTTGGGGCACAGATACGCAGTATTTT. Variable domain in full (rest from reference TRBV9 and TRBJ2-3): DSGVTQTPKHLITATGQRVTLRCSPRSGDLSVYWYQQSLDQGLQFLIQYYNGEERAKGNILERFSAQQFPDLHSELNLSSLELGDSALYFCASSVERGGAWGTDTQYFGPGTRLTVL.

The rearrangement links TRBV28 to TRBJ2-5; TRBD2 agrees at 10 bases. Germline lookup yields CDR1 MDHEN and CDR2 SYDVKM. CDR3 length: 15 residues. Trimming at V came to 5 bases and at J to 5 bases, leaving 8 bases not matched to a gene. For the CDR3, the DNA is TGTGCCAGCAGTCCCGCTAGCGGGAGCGACGAGACCCAGTACTTC. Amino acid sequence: CASSPASGSDETQYF.

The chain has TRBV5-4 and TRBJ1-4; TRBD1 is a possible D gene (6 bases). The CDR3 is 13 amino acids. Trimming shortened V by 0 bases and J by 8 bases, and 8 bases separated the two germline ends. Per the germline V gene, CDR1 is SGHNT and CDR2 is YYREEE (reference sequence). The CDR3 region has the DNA TGTGCCAGCAGCTTGGACAGGGAAGAAAAACTGTTTTTT. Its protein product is CASSLDREEKLFF. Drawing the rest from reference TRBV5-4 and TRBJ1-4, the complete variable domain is ETGVTQSPTHLIKTRGQQVTLRCSSQSGHNTVSWYQQALGQGPQFIFQYYREEENGRGNFPPRFSGLQFPNYSSELNVNALELDDSALYLCASSLDREEKLFFGSGTQLSVL.

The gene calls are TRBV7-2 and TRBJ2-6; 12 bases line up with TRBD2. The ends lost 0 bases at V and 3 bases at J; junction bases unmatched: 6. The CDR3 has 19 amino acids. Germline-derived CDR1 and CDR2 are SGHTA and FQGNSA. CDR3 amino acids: CASSLAALAGGNGANVLTF. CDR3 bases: TGTGCCAGCAGCTTAGCGGCCCTAGCGGGGGGGAATGGGGCCAACGTCCTGACTTTC.

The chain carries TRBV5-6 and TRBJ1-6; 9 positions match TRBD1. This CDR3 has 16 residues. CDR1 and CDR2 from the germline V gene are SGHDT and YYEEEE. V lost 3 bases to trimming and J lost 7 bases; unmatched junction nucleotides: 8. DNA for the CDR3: TGTGCCAGCAGCTCGGGACAGGGAAGTGTCAATTCACCCCTCCACTTT. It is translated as CASSSGQGSVNSPLHF.

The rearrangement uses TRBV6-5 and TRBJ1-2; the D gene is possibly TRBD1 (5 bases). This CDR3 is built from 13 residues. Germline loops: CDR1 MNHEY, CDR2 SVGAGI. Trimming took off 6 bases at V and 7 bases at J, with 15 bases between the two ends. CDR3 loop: CASSRGDGSGYTF. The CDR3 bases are TGTGCCAGCAGCCGGGGGGATGGTTCTGGCTACACCTTC.

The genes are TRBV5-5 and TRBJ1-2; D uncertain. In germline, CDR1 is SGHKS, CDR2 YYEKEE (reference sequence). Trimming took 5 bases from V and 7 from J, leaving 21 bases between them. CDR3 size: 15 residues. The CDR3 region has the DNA TGTGCCAGCAGGCGGGAAGACTTTTCGGCGGGTGGCTACACCTTC. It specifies CASRREDFSAGGYTF.

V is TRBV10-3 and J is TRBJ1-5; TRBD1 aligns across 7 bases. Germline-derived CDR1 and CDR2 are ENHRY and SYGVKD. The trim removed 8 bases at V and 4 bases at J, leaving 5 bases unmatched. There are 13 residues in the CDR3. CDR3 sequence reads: CAIWAGGNQPQHF. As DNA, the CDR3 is TGTGCCATCTGGGCAGGGGGAAATCAGCCCCAGCATTTT.

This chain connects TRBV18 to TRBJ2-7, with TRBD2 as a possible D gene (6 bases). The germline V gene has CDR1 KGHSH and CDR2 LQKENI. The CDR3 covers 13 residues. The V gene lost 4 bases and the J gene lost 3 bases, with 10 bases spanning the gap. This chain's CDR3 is CASSRLEGYEQYF. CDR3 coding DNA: TGTGCCAGCTCACGTTTGGAGGGCTACGAGCAGTACTTC.

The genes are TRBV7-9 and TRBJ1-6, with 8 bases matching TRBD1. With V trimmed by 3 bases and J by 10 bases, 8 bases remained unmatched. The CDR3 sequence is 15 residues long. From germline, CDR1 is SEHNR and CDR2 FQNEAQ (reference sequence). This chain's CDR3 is CASSFSDRVRSPLHF. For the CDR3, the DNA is TGTGCCAGCAGCTTCTCGGACAGGGTGCGATCACCCCTCCACTTT.

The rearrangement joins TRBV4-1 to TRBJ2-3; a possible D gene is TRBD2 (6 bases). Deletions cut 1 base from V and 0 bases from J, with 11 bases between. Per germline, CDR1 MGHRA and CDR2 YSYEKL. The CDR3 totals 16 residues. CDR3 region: CASSQGGGFSTDTQYF. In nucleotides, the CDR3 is TGCGCCAGCAGCCAAGGGGGAGGCTTCAGCACAGATACGCAGTATTTT.

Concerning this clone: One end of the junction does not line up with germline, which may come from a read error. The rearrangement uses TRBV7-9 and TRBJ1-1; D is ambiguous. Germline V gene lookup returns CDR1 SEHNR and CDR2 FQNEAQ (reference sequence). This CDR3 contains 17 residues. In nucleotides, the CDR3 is TGTTCCAGCAGCTCTTCTCGGGTCAGCGAAGGGAACACTGAAGCTTTCTTT. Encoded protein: CSSSSSRVSEGNTEAFF.

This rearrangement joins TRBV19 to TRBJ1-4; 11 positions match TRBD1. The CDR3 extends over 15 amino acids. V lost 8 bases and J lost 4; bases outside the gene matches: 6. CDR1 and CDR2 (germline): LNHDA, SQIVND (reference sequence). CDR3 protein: CASRDRGFDNEKLFF. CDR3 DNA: TGTGCCAGTCGGGACAGGGGGTTTGATAATGAAAAACTGTTTTTT.

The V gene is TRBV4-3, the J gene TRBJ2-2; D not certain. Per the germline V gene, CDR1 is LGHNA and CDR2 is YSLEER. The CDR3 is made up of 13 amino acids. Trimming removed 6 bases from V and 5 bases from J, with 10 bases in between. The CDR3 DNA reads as TGCGCCAGCAGAGCTTCAAGAACCGGGGAGCTGTTTTTT. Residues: CASRASRTGELFF.

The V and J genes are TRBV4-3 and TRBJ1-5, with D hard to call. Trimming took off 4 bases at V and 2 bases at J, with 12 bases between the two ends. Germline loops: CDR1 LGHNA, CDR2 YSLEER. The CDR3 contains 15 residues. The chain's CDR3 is CASSPLPRGNQPQHF. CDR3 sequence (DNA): TGCGCCAGCAGCCCCCTCCCGAGGGGCAATCAGCCCCAGCATTTT.

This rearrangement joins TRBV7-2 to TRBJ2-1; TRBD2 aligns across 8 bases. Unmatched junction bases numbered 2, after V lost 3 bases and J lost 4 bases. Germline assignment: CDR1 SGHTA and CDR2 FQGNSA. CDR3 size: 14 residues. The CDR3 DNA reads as TGTGCCAGCAGCTTGAGCGGGGGTTACAATGAGCAGTTCTTC. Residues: CASSLSGGYNEQFF.

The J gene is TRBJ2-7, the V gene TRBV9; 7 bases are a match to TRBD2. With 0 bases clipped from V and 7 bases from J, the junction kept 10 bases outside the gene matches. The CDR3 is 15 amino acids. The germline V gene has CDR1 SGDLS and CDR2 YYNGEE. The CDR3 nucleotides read TGTGCCAGCAGCGTAGTGGCGGGAGCCACTCAAGAGCAGTACTTC. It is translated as CASSVVAGATQEQYF.